These T cell receptor beta chains were read from a single sample in a study of blood T cell repertoires in COVID-19. The assay was immunoSEQ multiplex PCR, and TCRdb's table has in-frame clones only and misses some. This table holds 200,000 to 300,000 clones, over 80% found once. The sequenced material came from peripheral blood. Every receptor here comes from a human donor in a cohort sampled during active COVID-19. Both conserved end residues are part of each CDR3. D genes are given only for firm matches. Clone sizes are given selectively: once, few, many, or a class where the clone is expanded.

d_gene | abundance | j_gene | v_gene | CDR3aa | CDR3nt
. | . | TRBJ1-3 | TRBV28 | CAVLDSISGNTIYF | TGTGCTGTCTTGGACTCAATCTCTGGAAACACCATATATTTT
TRBD1 | few | TRBJ1-1 | TRBV19 | CASSPRGLGTEAFF | TGTGCCAGTAGCCCTAGGGGGCTCGGCACTGAAGCTTTCTTT
TRBD2 | few | TRBJ2-1 | TRBV5-1 | CASSLSGGYNEQFF | TGCGCCAGCAGCCTTAGCGGGGGGTACAATGAGCAGTTCTTC
. | . | TRBJ2-7 | TRBV6-5 | CASVRARQQYF | TGTGCCAGCGTAAGAGCGAGGCAGCAGTACTTC
. | . | TRBJ1-1 | TRBV18 | CASSPRAPGSFTEAFF | TGTGCCAGCTCACCACGCGCGCCAGGTTCTTTCACTGAAGCTTTCTTT
. | . | TRBJ2-7 | TRBV5-1 | CASSLAGMRGRTLAYEQYF | TGCGCCAGCAGCTTGGCGGGTATGCGGGGTAGGACGTTAGCCTACGAGCAGTACTTC
TRBD1 | . | TRBJ1-1 | TRBV27 | CASSPHRGQNTEAFF | TGTGCCAGCAGTCCTCACAGGGGACAGAACACTGAAGCTTTCTTT
. | . | TRBJ1-5 | TRBV7-2 | CASSLGQSNQPQHF | TGTGCCAGCAGCTTAGGCCAGAGCAATCAGCCCCAGCATTTT
TRBD2 | few | TRBJ2-3 | TRBV3-1/TRBV3-2 | CASSQRIAGGGTQYF | TGTGCCAGCAGCCAACGGATAGCGGGGGGAGGTACGCAGTATTTT
TRBD1 | . | TRBJ2-3 | TRBV24-1 | CATRQGAGDTQYF | TGTGCCACCAGACAGGGGGCTGGAGATACGCAGTATTTT
. | once | TRBJ1-1 | TRBV18 | CASSPGGFGTLNTEAFF | TGTGCCAGCTCACCAGGAGGGTTCGGAACCCTGAACACTGAAGCTTTCTTT
TRBD2 | once | TRBJ2-5 | TRBV7-6 | CASSPGLAEQETQYF | TGTGCCAGCAGTCCCGGACTAGCGGAACAAGAGACCCAGTACTTC
. | . | TRBJ1-1 | TRBV19 | CASSTPGGGNTEAFF | TGTGCCAGTAGTACCCCCGGGGGGGGCAACACTGAAGCTTTCTTT
TRBD2 | . | TRBJ2-1 | TRBV20-1 | CSASSSGGYNEQFF | TGCAGTGCTAGTAGTAGCGGGGGGTACAATGAGCAGTTCTTC
TRBD2 | . | TRBJ2-5 | TRBV6-2/TRBV6-3 | CASSGQREIETQYF | TGTGCCAGCAGTGGGCAGCGGGAGATAGAGACCCAGTACTTC
. | . | TRBJ1-1 | TRBV5-1 | CASSFVSGQLNTEAFF | TGCGCCAGCAGCTTTGTCTCTGGACAGCTGAACACTGAAGCTTTCTTT
TRBD1 | . | TRBJ1-4 | TRBV28 | CASSPDPTGPGEKLFF | TGTGCCAGCAGTCCAGACCCGACAGGGCCGGGTGAAAAACTGTTTTTT
TRBD2 | . | TRBJ2-7 | TRBV6-1 | CASSEKVSGRDYEQYF | TGTGCCAGCAGTGAAAAGGTTTCCGGGAGGGACTACGAGCAGTACTTC
TRBD2 | . | TRBJ2-5 | TRBV7-2 | CASSSFNSGKETQYF | TGTGCCAGCAGCTCATTCAATAGCGGGAAGGAGACCCAGTACTTC
. | . | TRBJ2-4 | TRBV18 | CASSPLSLAKNIQYF | TGTGCCAGCTCGCCCCTAAGTCTAGCCAAAAACATTCAGTACTTC
. | . | TRBJ1-1 | TRBV7-9 | CASSLRQENTEAFF | TGTGCCAGCAGCCTAAGACAGGAGAACACTGAAGCTTTCTTT
. | . | TRBJ2-2 | TRBV5-6 | CASSLAQITGELFF | TGTGCCAGCAGCTTGGCGCAGATAACCGGGGAGCTGTTTTTT
. | . | TRBJ1-1 | TRBV10-3 | CATGYNTEAFF | TGTGCCACAGGTTACAACACTGAAGCTTTCTTT
. | . | TRBJ1-2 | TRBV25-1 | CASSVDGSSYGYTF | TGTGCCAGCAGTGTTGACGGGTCTTCCTATGGCTACACCTTC
TRBD2 | . | TRBJ2-2 | TRBV28 | CASSPGDGRAGELFF | TGTGCCAGCAGTCCAGGGGACGGGAGGGCCGGGGAGCTGTTTTTT